A selection of T cell receptor beta chains follows, all from one sample in a study of blood T cell repertoires in COVID-19. This table comes from immunoSEQ multiplex PCR, and its TCRdb copy is limited to in-frame clones, with some not included. Of around 180,000 clones listed, roughly 88% are singletons. The specimen sequenced was peripheral blood. The receptors were sampled from a woman older than 75 with acute or convalescent COVID-19. Both conserved end residues are part of each CDR3. The order of the fields is V gene, J gene, clone size, D gene, CDR3 DNA, CDR3 protein. The D gene is left open where the match is weak. Size is stated for part of the rows, as once, few or many counts, or as a class when the clone is expanded.

>TRBV3-1/TRBV3-2|TRBJ2-7|.|.
TGTGCCAGCAGCCCGGCGGGTCCCTACGAGCAGTACTTC
CASSPAGPYEQYF
>TRBV11-2|TRBJ2-7|few|TRBD2
TGTGCCAGCAGCTTAACTCCCCGGGTGGGAGCGGGAGTTGAGCAGTACTTC
CASSLTPRVGAGVEQYF
>TRBV7-9|TRBJ2-3|.|.
TGTGCCAGCAGCTCAAACCAGGGGATTGCGCAGTATTTT
CASSSNQGIAQYF
>TRBV21-1|TRBJ2-7|.|.
TGTGCCAGCAATGCGGACGAGCAGTACTTC
CASNADEQYF
>TRBV2|TRBJ1-4|.|.
TGTGCCAGCAGTAGACAGGCGAATAATGAAAAACTGTTTTTT
CASSRQANNEKLFF
>TRBV3-1/TRBV3-2|TRBJ1-3|.|TRBD1
TGTGCCAGCAGCCAAGTTGTAATCTGGGACAGGGACCTAAACACCATATATTTT
CASSQVVIWDRDLNTIYF
>TRBV19|TRBJ1-5|.|TRBD1
TGTGCCAGTACAAGAACAGGGGGTGTGAGCAATCAGCCCCAGCATTTT
CASTRTGGVSNQPQHF
>TRBV14|TRBJ2-1|.|.
TGTGCCAGCAGCCCGAGACTAGTGGGCAATGAGCAGTTCTTC
CASSPRLVGNEQFF
>TRBV5-1|TRBJ2-3|.|.
TGCGCCAGCAGCTCTAAATTGACAGCCACAGATACGCAGTATTTT
CASSSKLTATDTQYF
>TRBV2|TRBJ1-3|.|TRBD1
TGTGCCAGCAGCTACAGGGGGAACACCATATATTTT
CASSYRGNTIYF
>TRBV7-9|TRBJ2-7|once|TRBD2
TGTGCCAGCAGCTTACTAGCGGCCAACTACGAGCAGTACTTC
CASSLLAANYEQYF
>TRBV5-6|TRBJ1-5|.|.
TGTGCCAGCAGTCAGGGAGGGGGTCAGCCCCAGCATTTT
CASSQGGGQPQHF
>TRBV6-6|TRBJ2-7|.|TRBD1
TGTGCCAGCAGTTACCCGGGACAGAGCTCCTACGAGCAGTACTTC
CASSYPGQSSYEQYF
>TRBV12-5|TRBJ2-4|.|.
TGTGCTAGTGGTACGGACTCCTTAGCCAAAAACATTCAGTACTTC
CASGTDSLAKNIQYF
>TRBV5-6|TRBJ2-7|.|TRBD2
TGTGCCAGCAGCTTGGGACTAGCGGGGGCCTACGAGCAGTACTTC
CASSLGLAGAYEQYF
>TRBV6-5|TRBJ1-1|.|.
TGTGCCAGCAGTTACTCAGACAAGAACACTGAAGCTTTCTTT
CASSYSDKNTEAFF
>TRBV18|TRBJ1-2|.|TRBD1
TGTGCCAGCTCACCAGGACAGGGCGGCTATGGCTACACCTTC
CASSPGQGGYGYTF
>TRBV5-4|TRBJ1-3|once|.
TGTGCCAGCAGCTTGGGACAGCCCGGAAACACCATATATTTT
CASSLGQPGNTIYF
>TRBV18|TRBJ2-7|.|TRBD1
TGTGCCAGCTCACCACCCCTAGGGGGCACCGAGCAGTACTTC
CASSPPLGGTEQYF
>TRBV5-1|TRBJ2-3|.|.
TGCGCCAGCAGCTCAGGACAGCTCGGAGAAACGCAGTATTTT
CASSSGQLGETQYF
>TRBV5-1|TRBJ2-2|once|TRBD1
TGCGCCAGCGGCCCGGACAGGCCGAACAGAGGGGAGCTGTTTTTT
CASGPDRPNRGELFF
>TRBV9|TRBJ2-5|.|.
TGTGCCAGCAGCGTCCGGGGGTGGGGCGAGACCCAGTACTTC
CASSVRGWGETQYF
>TRBV12-5|TRBJ2-7|.|TRBD1
TGTGCTAGTGGGTCGGGACAGTCCTACGAGCAGTACTTC
CASGSGQSYEQYF
>TRBV6-5|TRBJ1-2|.|TRBD1
TGTGCCAGCAGTTCTGAGACAGGGGTGGATGGCTACACCTTC
CASSSETGVDGYTF
>TRBV7-8|TRBJ2-3|.|TRBD1
TGTGCCAGCAGCTTCTGGGACAGTAGCACAGATACGCAGTATTTT
CASSFWDSSTDTQYF
>TRBV2|TRBJ2-3|.|.
TGTGCCAGCAGTGAACCGGGAATGACAGATACGCAGTATTTT
CASSEPGMTDTQYF
>TRBV19|TRBJ1-5|.|.
TGTGCCAGTAGTAGAGAGGCTAGACAGCCCCAGCATTTT
CASSREARQPQHF